Below, 11 T cell receptor beta chains from the same sample are listed, as sequenced in a study of T cells expressing NK-cell markers. Each CDR3 protein gets one entry in TCRdb, which reprocessed the 5' RACE reads and gives no DNA. The listing contains 440,000 or so distinct CDR3 sequences. Sequenced sample: blood T cells: a sorted CD56 or NKG2C T cell subset, CD4+ or CD8+ T cells, or bulk PBMC T cells (not recorded which). All receptors derive from a woman between 18 and 70 years old in good health.

The chain is built from TRBV18 and TRBJ2-1. Germline V gene data show CDR1 as KGHSH and CDR2 as LQKENI. This CDR3 is built from 15 residues. This chain's CDR3 is CASSPDTLSYNEQFF.

The V call is TRBV5-1, the J call TRBJ2-4; the TRBD2 assignment by TCRdb is unverifiable without DNA. The CDR3 consists of 14 residues. Germline CDR1 and CDR2: SGHRS and YFSETQ. This chain's CDR3 is CASSLGDSGNIQYF.

The chain links TRBV2 to TRBJ2-3; with no DNA, the TCRdb D assignment of TRBD2 cannot be verified. Germline V gene sequence: CDR1 SNHLY, CDR2 FYNNEI. This CDR3 has 15 residues. CDR3 in amino acids: CARPGLAGGADTQYF. The full variable domain, completed using reference TRBV2 and TRBJ2-3, is EPEVTQTPSHQVTQMGQEVILRCVPISNHLYFYWYRQILGQKVEFLVSFYNNEISEKSEIFDDQFSVERPDGSNFTLKIRSTKLEDSAMYFCARPGLAGGADTQYFGPGTRLTVL.

The chain joins TRBV2 to TRBJ2-7. The CDR3 has 15 amino acids. Germline V CDR1 and CDR2: SNHLY, FYNNEI. CDR3 region: CASSEALTGYYEQYF.

The chain uses TRBV5-6 and TRBJ1-2; the D call from TCRdb, TRBD1, cannot be confirmed without DNA. Germline V gene lookup returns CDR1 SGHDT and CDR2 YYEEEE. The CDR3 runs to 16 residues. The CDR3 loop is CASSLRSWGGDYGYTF.

The chain links TRBV5-7 to TRBJ1-5. TRBV5-7 is given ORF status, its function remaining uncertain. The CDR3 consists of 12 residues. CDR3 amino acids: CASTQINQPQHF.

The rearrangement links TRBV6-5 to TRBJ2-1; TCRdb's D call of TRBD2 is untestable without DNA. The CDR3 runs to 14 residues. Germline CDR1 and CDR2: MNHEY and SVGAGI. The CDR3 reads CASSYAGGNNEQFF.

The chain couples TRBV5-4 to TRBJ2-7. Germline loops: CDR1 SGHNT, CDR2 YYREEE (reference sequence). This CDR3 region has 14 residues. Here the CDR3 reads CASSFSGSLYEQYF.

CDR3 loop: CASSGYRGLGELFF. The chain links TRBV6-1 to TRBJ1-4; TCRdb reports TRBD1, a call that lacks DNA to check it against. Germline assignment: CDR1 MNHNS and CDR2 SASEGT. The CDR3 is 14 amino acids.

V usage is TRBV14 and J usage is TRBJ2-3; TCRdb designates TRBD2, a call that cannot be tested without DNA. The CDR3 runs 16 residues. The germline V gene has CDR1 SGHDN and CDR2 FVKESK. CDR3 protein: CASSLLSSGGRDTQYF.

This chain links TRBV5-1 with TRBJ1-1. The CDR3 extends over 13 amino acids. Germline V CDR1 and CDR2: SGHRS, YFSETQ. Here the CDR3 reads CASSLTQITEAFF.